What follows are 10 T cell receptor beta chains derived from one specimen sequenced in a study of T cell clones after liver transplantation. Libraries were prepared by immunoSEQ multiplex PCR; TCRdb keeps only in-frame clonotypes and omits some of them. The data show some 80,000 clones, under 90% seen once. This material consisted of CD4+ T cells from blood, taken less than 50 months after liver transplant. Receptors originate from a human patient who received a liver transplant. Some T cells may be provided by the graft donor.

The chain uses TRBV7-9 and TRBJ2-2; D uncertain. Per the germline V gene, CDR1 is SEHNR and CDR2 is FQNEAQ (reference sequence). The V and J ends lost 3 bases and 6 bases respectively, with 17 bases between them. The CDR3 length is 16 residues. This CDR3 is CASSFGRALTSGELFF. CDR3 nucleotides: TGTGCCAGCAGCTTCGGTCGGGCCTTGACGTCCGGGGAGCTGTTTTTT.

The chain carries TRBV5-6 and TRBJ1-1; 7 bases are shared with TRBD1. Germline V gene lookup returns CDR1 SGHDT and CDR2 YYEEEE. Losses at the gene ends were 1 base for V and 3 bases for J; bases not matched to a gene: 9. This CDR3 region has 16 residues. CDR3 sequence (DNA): TGTGCCAGCAGCTTGTTTAGAGGGGGCGCGGACACTGAAGCTTTCTTT. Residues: CASSLFRGGADTEAFF.

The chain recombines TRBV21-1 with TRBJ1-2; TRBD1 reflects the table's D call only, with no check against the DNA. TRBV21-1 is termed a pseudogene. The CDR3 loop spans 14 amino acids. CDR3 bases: TGTGCCAGCTTCCAGAAACCAGGAAGAAGTGGCTACACCTTC. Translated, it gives CASFQKPGRSGYTF.

In DNA form, the CDR3 reads TGTGCCAGCAGCGCGGGACAGGAGGGGGCTGGCTACACCTTC. Its translation is CASSAGQEGAGYTF. The chain carries TRBV7-8 and TRBJ1-2, with 8 bases lining up with TRBD1. Germline CDR1 reads SGHVS; CDR2 reads FQNEAQ. The V gene end was trimmed by 5 bases and the J gene end by 7 bases; junction bases not matched to a gene: 9. The CDR3 contains 14 residues. Full variable domain (outside the CDR3, taken from reference TRBV7-8 and TRBJ1-2): GAGVSQSPRYKVAKRGQDVALRCDPISGHVSLFWYQQALGQGPEFLTYFQNEAQLDKSGLPSDRFFAERPEGSVSTLKIQRTQQEDSAVYLCASSAGQEGAGYTFGSGTRLTVV.

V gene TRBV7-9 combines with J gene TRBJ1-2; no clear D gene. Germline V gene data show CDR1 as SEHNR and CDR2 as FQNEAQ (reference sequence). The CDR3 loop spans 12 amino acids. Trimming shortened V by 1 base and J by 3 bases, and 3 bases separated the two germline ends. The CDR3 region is CASSLDDYGYTF. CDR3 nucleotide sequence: TGTGCCAGCAGCTTAGATGACTATGGCTACACCTTC.

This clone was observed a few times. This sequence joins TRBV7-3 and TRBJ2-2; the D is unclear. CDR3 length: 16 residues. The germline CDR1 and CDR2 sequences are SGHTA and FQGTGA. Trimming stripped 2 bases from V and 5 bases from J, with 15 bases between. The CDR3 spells CASSLSPSHQTGELFF. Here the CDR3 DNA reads TGTGCCAGCAGCTTATCCCCAAGCCACCAAACCGGGGAGCTGTTTTTT.

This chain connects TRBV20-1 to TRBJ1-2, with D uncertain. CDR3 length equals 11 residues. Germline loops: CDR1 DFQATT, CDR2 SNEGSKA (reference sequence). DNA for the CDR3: TGCAGCACCTTCGGGGAACGTGGCTACACCTTC. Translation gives CSTFGERGYTF.

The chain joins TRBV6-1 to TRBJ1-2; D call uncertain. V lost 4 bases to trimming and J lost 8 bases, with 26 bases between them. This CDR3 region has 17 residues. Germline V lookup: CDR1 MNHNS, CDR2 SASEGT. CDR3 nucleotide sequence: TGTGCCAGCAGTGGGCGGGGAGACCACCTTCGGGAAAAGGGCTACACCTTC. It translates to CASSGRGDHLREKGYTF.

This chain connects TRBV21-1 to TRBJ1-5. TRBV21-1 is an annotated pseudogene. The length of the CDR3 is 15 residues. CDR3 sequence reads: CASTILRRSPQPQHF. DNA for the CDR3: TGTGCCAGCACCATTCTGAGGCGCTCCCCCCAGCCCCAGCATTTT.

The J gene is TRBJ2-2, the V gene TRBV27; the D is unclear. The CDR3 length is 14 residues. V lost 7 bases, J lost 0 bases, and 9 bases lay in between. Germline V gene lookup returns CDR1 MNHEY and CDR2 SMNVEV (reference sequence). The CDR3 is CASNQESNTGELFF. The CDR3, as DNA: TGTGCCAGCAACCAGGAGTCGAACACCGGGGAGCTGTTTTTT.